This entry describes one TCR beta chain. These data are taken from a study of blood T cell repertoires in COVID-19. The method was immunoSEQ multiplex PCR; TCRdb's version includes in-frame clones alone and lacks a portion of them. Of approximately 200,000 clones in the sample, about four fifths were seen once. The TCR originated in a woman in her twenties or thirties who had recovered from COVID-19. The sample comprised peripheral blood.

The CDR3 sequence is CASSSPTSTDTQYF. CDR3 in DNA: TGTGCCAGCAGCTCTCCTACTAGCACAGATACGCAGTATTTT. J is TRBJ2-3 and V is TRBV7-9; D unresolved. The germline V gene encodes CDR1 SEHNR and CDR2 FQNEAQ (reference sequence). The CDR3 runs to 14 residues. The ends were cut back, 4 bases at V and 0 bases at J, with 8 bases in the middle.